This TCR beta chain was found in a study of blood T cells in healthy people across ages. A sample-barcoded 5' primer and a J-beta primer mix were used in a second PCR of about 7 to 11 cycles. TCRdb re-derived calls from the 5' RACE reads in MiXCR, one entry per CDR3 protein. The sample shows over 1.5 million distinct CDR3 sequences, roughly 50% of them seen only once. Germline-derived CDR1 and CDR2 are SQVTM and ANQGSEA. The CDR3 is made up of 14 amino acids. Trimming took 8 bases from V and 6 from J, leaving 19 bases between them. Sequencing used blood. This TCR came from a woman aged 40 to 50 in good health. V is TRBV29-1 and J is TRBJ1-4; D unclear. CDR3 residues: CSPDSGTHDEKLFF. In DNA, the CDR3 is TGCAGCCCGGACTCAGGTACACATGATGAAAAACTGTTTTTT. Based on the CDR3 plus reference TRBV29-1 and TRBJ1-4, the full variable domain is SAVISQKPSRDICQRGTSLTIQCQVDSQVTMMFWYRQQPGQSLTLIATANQGSEATYESGFVIDKFPISRPNLTFSTLTVSNMSPEDSSIYLCSPDSGTHDEKLFFGSGTQLSVL.